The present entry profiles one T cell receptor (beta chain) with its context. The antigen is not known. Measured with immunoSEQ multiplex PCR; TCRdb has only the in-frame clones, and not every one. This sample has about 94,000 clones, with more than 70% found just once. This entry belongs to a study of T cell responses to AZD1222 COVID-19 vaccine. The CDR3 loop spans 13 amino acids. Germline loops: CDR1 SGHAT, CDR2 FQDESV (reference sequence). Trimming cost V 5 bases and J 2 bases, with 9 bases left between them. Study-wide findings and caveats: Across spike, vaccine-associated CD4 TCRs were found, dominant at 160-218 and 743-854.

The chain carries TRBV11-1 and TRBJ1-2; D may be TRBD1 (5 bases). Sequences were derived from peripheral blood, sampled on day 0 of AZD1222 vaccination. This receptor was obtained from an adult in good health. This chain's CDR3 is CASSPGRNYGYTF. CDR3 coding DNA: TGTGCCAGCAGCCCGGGACGGAACTATGGCTACACCTTC.